Below, 27 T cell receptor beta chains from the same sample are listed, as sequenced in a study of Ad26.COV2.S vaccination and SARS-CoV-2 variants. The method was immunoSEQ multiplex PCR; TCRdb's version includes in-frame clones alone and lacks a portion of them. Here the sample spans fewer than 400,000 clones, 70% to 90% being singletons. Indicated treatment: some 19 received Ad26.COV2.S at low or high dose, single or two shots; about 5 received placebo; per-sample allocation not given. Each sample was drawn 63 days after the first injection (of vaccine or placebo). This specimen was peripheral blood, taken in a trial of Ad26.COV2.S vaccine versus placebo. The source is a person aged 18-65 years who received the Ad26.COV2.S COVID-19 vaccine or a placebo.

The V and J genes are TRBV12-1 and TRBJ1-1; TRBD1 was called by the table and not checked on the DNA. TRBV12-1 is a pseudogene segment. The CDR3 extends over 15 amino acids. CDR3 sequence: CASSWRHRLNTEAFF. In DNA form, the CDR3 reads TGTGCCAGCAGCTGGCGCCACAGGCTGAACACTGAAGCTTTCTTT.

J is TRBJ1-4 and V is TRBV7-2, with D hard to call. Germline values: CDR1 SGHTA, CDR2 FQGNSA. Trimming removed 0 bases at V and 0 bases at J, with 5 bases between. The CDR3 sequence is 15 residues long. Here the CDR3 reads CASSLASSTNEKLFF. The CDR3 coding sequence is TGTGCCAGCAGCTTAGCGTCCTCAACTAATGAAAAACTGTTTTTT. Filled out from reference TRBV7-2 and TRBJ1-4, the complete variable domain reads GAGVSQSPSNKVTEKGKDVELRCDPISGHTALYWYRQSLGQGLEFLIYFQGNSAPDKSGLPSDRFSAERTGGSVSTLTIQRTQQEDSAVYLCASSLASSTNEKLFFGSGTQLSVL.

The rearrangement links TRBV21-1 to TRBJ2-7; TRBD2, the table's D call, lacks a check against the DNA. TRBV21-1 is a pseudogene. There are 16 residues in the CDR3. CDR3 bases: TGTGCCAGCAGCAACCCAGCGGGGGGGCTTGCAAACGAGCAGTACTTC. Amino acid sequence: CASSNPAGGLANEQYF.

The table lists this clone with a few counts. DNA of the CDR3: TGCAGTGCTAGGAGGACAGGTGAGCAGTTCTTC. Translating gives CSARRTGEQFF. The chain has TRBV20-1 and TRBJ2-1, with 7 bases matching TRBD1. V gave up 3 bases and J gave up 9 bases; unmatched junction bases: 2. The CDR3 has 11 residues. Germline CDR1 and CDR2: DFQATT and SNEGSKA (reference sequence).

The V gene is TRBV6-2 or TRBV6-3, the J gene TRBJ1-6, with a tentative D call TRBD1 (6 bases). Germline V gene data show CDR1 as MNHEY and CDR2 as SVGEGT. Trimming removed 6 bases at V and 9 bases at J, with 12 bases between. CDR3 size: 13 residues. In DNA, the CDR3 is TGTGCCAGCAGCCCGGTAGGGGGTTCACCCCTCCACTTT. Protein: CASSPVGGSPLHF.

This clone has a single count. This rearrangement joins TRBV4-2 to TRBJ1-3; D unclear. The CDR3 length is 15 residues. CDR1 is LGHNA and CDR2 is YNFKEQ in the germline V gene. The V end was cut by 0 bases, the J end by 0 bases, with 6 bases between. The CDR3 protein is CASSQERYSGNTIYF. DNA for the CDR3: TGTGCCAGCAGCCAAGAGAGATACTCTGGAAACACCATATATTTT.

The CDR3, as DNA: TGCGCCAGCAGTCCCCTCCCGACAGACACCGGGGAGCTGTTTTTT. It specifies CASSPLPTDTGELFF. The J gene is TRBJ2-2, the V gene TRBV23-1; tentatively, D is TRBD1 (5 bases). TRBV23-1 is noted as an ORF with a role that remains uncertain. With 4 bases removed from V and 3 bases from J, the gap between germline ends came to 12 bases. The CDR3 has 15 residues.

CDR3: CATSRASEQFF. In DNA, the CDR3 is TGTGCCACCAGCAGGGCGTCAGAGCAGTTCTTC. V gene TRBV15 combines with J gene TRBJ2-1; D is unresolved. V was trimmed by 3 bases and J by 10 bases, leaving 7 bases between them. Germline CDR1 LNHNV, CDR2 YYDKDF (reference sequence). CDR3 length equals 11 residues.

This clone was detected once. The CDR3 loop reads CASSQDIGDRSTDTQYF. CDR3 bases: TGCGCCAGCAGCCAAGATATAGGGGACAGAAGCACAGATACGCAGTATTTT. The chain links TRBV4-3 to TRBJ2-3; 7 nucleotides align to TRBD1. This CDR3 is 17 amino acids long. CDR1 and CDR2 from the germline V gene are LGHNA and YSLEER. V shed 0 bases, J shed 0 bases, and the junction held 6 bases outside the gene matches.

The V and J genes are TRBV7-9 and TRBJ2-7; D ambiguous. Looked up from germline, CDR1 is SEHNR and CDR2 is FQNEAQ (reference sequence). Trimming cost V 1 base and J 6 bases, with 10 bases left between them. This CDR3 region has 13 residues. CDR3 DNA sequence: TGTGCCAGCAGCTTAGTGGCGGACGGCGAGCAGTACTTC. Protein product: CASSLVADGEQYF.

This chain links TRBV10-2 with TRBJ2-4, with 12 bases aligning to TRBD2. The CDR3 runs to 16 residues. V was pared by 8 bases and J by 1 base, with 6 bases of the junction left unmatched. Germline values: CDR1 WSHSY, CDR2 SAAADI. For the CDR3, the DNA is TGCGCCAGCTCTAGCGGGGGGGCCTTGGCCAAAAACATTCAGTACTTC. Amino acid sequence: CASSSGGALAKNIQYF.

This clone was counted a single time. The chain uses TRBV7-6 and TRBJ1-5, with unresolved D. This CDR3 has 14 residues. Germline assignment: CDR1 SGHVS and CDR2 FNYEAQ. Trimming stripped 1 base from V and 3 bases from J, with 7 bases between. The CDR3 nucleotides read TGTGCCAGCAGCTTAGAGGGTTCCAATCAGCCCCAGCATTTT. Amino acid sequence: CASSLEGSNQPQHF. The full variable domain, in which reference TRBV7-6 and TRBJ1-5 provide the parts outside the CDR3, is GAGVSQSPRYKVTKRGQDVALRCDPISGHVSLYWYRQALGQGPEFLTYFNYEAQQDKSGLPNDRFSAERPEGSISTLTIQRTEQRDSAMYRCASSLEGSNQPQHFGDGTRLSIL.

This clone was recorded a few times. The rearrangement uses TRBV18 and TRBJ1-1, with no clear D. V lost 6 bases and J lost 4, with 18 bases in between. The CDR3 contains 15 residues. The germline V gene has CDR1 KGHSH and CDR2 LQKENI. The CDR3 region is CASSQVGYRSTEAFF. The CDR3, as DNA: TGTGCCAGCTCCCAAGTGGGGTATCGAAGCACTGAAGCTTTCTTT.

The chain employs TRBV4-2 and TRBJ2-6; D not resolved. There are 17 residues in the CDR3. The ends were cut back, 0 bases at V and 0 bases at J, with 9 bases in the middle. Germline-derived CDR1 and CDR2 are LGHNA and YNFKEQ. The CDR3 sequence is CASSQEVKNSGANVLTF. The CDR3 nucleotides read TGTGCCAGCAGCCAAGAGGTCAAGAACTCTGGGGCCAACGTCCTGACTTTC.

The chain uses TRBV3-1 (or the pseudogene TRBV3-2) and TRBJ2-3; 8 bases are shared with TRBD2. CDR1 LGHDT and CDR2 YNNKEL come from the germline V gene (reference sequence). Trimming removed 1 base from V and 1 base from J; junction bases left unmatched: 4. The CDR3 covers 16 residues. The CDR3 is CASSQGGSGGTDTQYF. The CDR3 DNA sequence: TGTGCCAGCAGCCAAGGTGGTAGCGGGGGCACAGATACGCAGTATTTT.

V gene TRBV12-3 or TRBV12-4 combines with J gene TRBJ2-7; D is possibly TRBD2 (6 bases). The V gene lost 3 bases and the J gene lost 6 bases, with 9 bases spanning the gap. The CDR3 is made up of 12 amino acids. The CDR3 sequence: CASSLEGTEQYF. The CDR3 region has the DNA TGTGCCAGCAGTTTGGAGGGGACCGAGCAGTACTTC.

J is TRBJ2-7 and V is TRBV7-2; 8 bases agree with TRBD2. V gave up 0 bases and J gave up 3 bases; unmatched junction bases: 1. The CDR3 length is 14 residues. In germline, CDR1 is SGHTA, CDR2 FQGNSA. The chain's CDR3 is CASSLAAGDYEQYF. In DNA, the CDR3 is TGTGCCAGCAGCTTAGCAGCGGGGGACTACGAGCAGTACTTC.

This chain connects TRBV20-1 to TRBJ2-1; tentative D call: TRBD2 (5 bases). CDR1 is DFQATT and CDR2 is SNEGSKA in the germline V gene (reference sequence). The CDR3 spans 11 residues. The CDR3 loop reads CSQRVLDEQFF. The CDR3 nucleotides are TGCAGCCAGAGGGTCCTCGATGAGCAGTTCTTC.

The chain recombines TRBV29-1 with TRBJ1-1; D is uncertain. There are 11 residues in the CDR3. Trimming removed 4 bases at V and 1 base at J, with 4 bases between. Germline V lookup: CDR1 SQVTM, CDR2 ANQGSEA. The CDR3 DNA sequence: TGCAGCGTTGTAAGGAACACTGAAGCTTTCTTT. This sequence encodes CSVVRNTEAFF.

The rearrangement links TRBV27 to TRBJ1-6, with 7 bases aligning to TRBD1. The CDR3 totals 16 residues. Germline V gives CDR1 MNHEY, CDR2 SMNVEV (reference sequence). V lost 3 bases and J lost 7; bases outside the gene matches: 9. The CDR3 sequence is CASSFRQGSYNSPLHF. The CDR3 DNA is TGTGCCAGCAGTTTCCGACAGGGTAGTTACAATTCACCCCTCCACTTT.

This chain links TRBV9 with TRBJ2-3, with D unclear. Trimming removed 3 bases from V and 6 bases from J, with 5 bases in between. Germline CDR1 and CDR2: SGDLS and YYNGEE. The CDR3 length is 11 residues. The CDR3 bases are TGTGCCAGCAGCGACCGGGATACGCAGTATTTT. Protein product: CASSDRDTQYF.

This chain uses TRBV3-1 (or the pseudogene TRBV3-2) with TRBJ2-3; 7 bases are a match to TRBD2. The CDR3 consists of 15 residues. From germline, CDR1 is LGHDT and CDR2 YNNKEL (reference sequence). Trimming cost V 4 bases and J 3 bases; bases outside gene matches: 7. This CDR3 reads CASSPQRGWTDTQYF. CDR3 bases: TGTGCCAGCAGCCCCCAGCGGGGTTGGACAGATACGCAGTATTTT.

This clone was recorded a few times. The V call is TRBV5-4, the J call TRBJ2-7, with a possible D match to TRBD1 (5 bases). Germline V lookup: CDR1 SGHNT, CDR2 YYREEE (reference sequence). This CDR3 has 13 residues. Trimming left V 2 bases short and J 6 bases short, with 12 bases between. DNA of the CDR3: TGTGCCAGCAGCTTCCAGGGTACCGGCGAGCAGTACTTC. As protein: CASSFQGTGEQYF.

This sequence joins TRBV6-5 and TRBJ2-2, with D tentatively TRBD2 (6 bases). This CDR3 has 14 amino acids. Germline CDR1 is MNHEY and CDR2 is SVGAGI. Trimming cost V 7 bases and J 3 bases, with 12 bases left between them. CDR3 sequence reads: CASKEGGDTGELFF. CDR3 DNA: TGTGCCAGCAAAGAGGGAGGCGACACCGGGGAGCTGTTTTTT.

This chain links TRBV2 with TRBJ2-7, with TRBD1 matching 9 bases. Germline CDR1 is SNHLY and CDR2 is FYNNEI. CDR3 length: 15 residues. J lost 3 bases, V lost 6 bases, and 9 bases had no gene match. The CDR3 DNA sequence: TGTGCCAGCAGCGGCGGGACAGGGATTGGCTACGAGCAGTACTTC. This encodes CASSGGTGIGYEQYF.

The V call is TRBV3-1 (or the pseudogene TRBV3-2), the J call TRBJ1-3, with TRBD1 identical over 7 bases. Per germline, CDR1 LGHDT and CDR2 YNNKEL (reference sequence). Germline trimming cut 4 bases from V and 0 bases from J; bases unmatched to any gene: 6. There are 16 residues in the CDR3. CDR3: CASSLRRGSSGNTIYF. In nucleotides, the CDR3 is TGTGCCAGCAGCCTCCGCAGGGGGAGCTCTGGAAACACCATATATTTT.

In its sample, this clone was seen once. The chain employs TRBV3-1 (or the pseudogene TRBV3-2) and TRBJ2-3, with D possibly being TRBD2 (6 bases). This CDR3 is 16 amino acids long. Germline lookup yields CDR1 LGHDT and CDR2 YNNKEL (reference sequence). Trimming pared 0 bases from V and 0 bases from J, leaving 10 bases between. CDR3 bases: TGTGCCAGCAGCCAAGATTCTCTAGCGAGCACAGATACGCAGTATTTT. Its protein product is CASSQDSLASTDTQYF.